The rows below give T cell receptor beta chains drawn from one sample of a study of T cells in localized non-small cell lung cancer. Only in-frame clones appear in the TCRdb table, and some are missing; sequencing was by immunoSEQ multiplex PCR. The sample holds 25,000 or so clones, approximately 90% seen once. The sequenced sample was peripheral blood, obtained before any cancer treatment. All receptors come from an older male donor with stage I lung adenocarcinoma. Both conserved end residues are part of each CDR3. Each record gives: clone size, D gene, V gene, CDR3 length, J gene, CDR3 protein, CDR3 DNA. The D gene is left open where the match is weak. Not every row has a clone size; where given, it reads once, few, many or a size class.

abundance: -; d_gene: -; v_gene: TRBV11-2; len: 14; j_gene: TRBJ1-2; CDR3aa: CASGGRVSNYGYTF; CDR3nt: TGTGCCAGCGGGGGGAGGGTTTCTAACTATGGCTACACCTTC
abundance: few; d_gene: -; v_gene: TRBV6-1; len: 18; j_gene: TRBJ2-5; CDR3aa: CASSEEETRGRTWETQYF; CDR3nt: TGTGCCAGCAGTGAAGAGGAGACGAGGGGCCGAACGTGGGAGACCCAGTACTTC
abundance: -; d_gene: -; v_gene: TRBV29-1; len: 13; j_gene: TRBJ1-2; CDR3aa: CSVEARLGQGYTF; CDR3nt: TGCAGCGTTGAAGCCAGGTTAGGACAAGGCTACACCTTC
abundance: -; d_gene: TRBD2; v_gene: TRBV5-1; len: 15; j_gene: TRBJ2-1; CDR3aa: CASSFGLAVNNEQFF; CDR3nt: TGCGCCAGCAGCTTCGGACTAGCGGTAAACAATGAGCAGTTCTTC
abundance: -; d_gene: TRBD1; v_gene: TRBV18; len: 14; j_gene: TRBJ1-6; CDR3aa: CASSPGQENSPLHF; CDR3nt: TGTGCCAGCTCACCAGGACAGGAGAATTCACCCCTCCACTTT
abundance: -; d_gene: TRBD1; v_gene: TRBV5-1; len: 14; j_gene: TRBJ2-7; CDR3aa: CASTPGTGAGEQYF; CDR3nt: TGCGCCAGCACCCCCGGGACAGGGGCGGGCGAGCAGTACTTC
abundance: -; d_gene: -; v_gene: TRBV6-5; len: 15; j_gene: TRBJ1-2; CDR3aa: CASSLLLGGASGYTF; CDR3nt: TGTGCCAGCAGTCTTCTTCTGGGGGGCGCGAGTGGCTACACCTTC
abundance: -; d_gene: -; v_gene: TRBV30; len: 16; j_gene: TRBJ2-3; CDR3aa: CAWSQRGPSDTDTQYF; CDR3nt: TGTGCCTGGAGCCAGCGAGGCCCCAGTGACACAGATACGCAGTATTTT
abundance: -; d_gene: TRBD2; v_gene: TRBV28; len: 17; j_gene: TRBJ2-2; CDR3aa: CASSRLAGGPGTGELFF; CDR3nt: TGTGCCAGCAGTAGACTAGCGGGGGGGCCCGGCACCGGGGAGCTGTTTTTT
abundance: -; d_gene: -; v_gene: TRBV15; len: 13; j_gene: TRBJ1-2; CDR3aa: CATSRDNEYGYTF; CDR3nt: TGTGCCACCAGCAGAGATAATGAGTATGGCTACACCTTC
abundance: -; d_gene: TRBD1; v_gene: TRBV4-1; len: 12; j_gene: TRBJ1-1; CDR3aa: CASSHLGQGAFF; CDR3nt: TGCGCCAGCAGCCATTTGGGACAGGGAGCTTTCTTT
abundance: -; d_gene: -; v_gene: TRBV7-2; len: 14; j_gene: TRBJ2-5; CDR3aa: CASSLAGWAETQYF; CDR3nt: TGTGCCAGCAGCTTAGCCGGGTGGGCGGAGACCCAGTACTTC
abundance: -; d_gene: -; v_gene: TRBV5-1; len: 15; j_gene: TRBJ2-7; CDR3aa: CASSLAGKALSEQYF; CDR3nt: TGCGCCAGCAGCTTGGCAGGGAAGGCCCTAAGCGAGCAGTACTTC
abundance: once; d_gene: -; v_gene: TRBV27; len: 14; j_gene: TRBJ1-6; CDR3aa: CASSQDSLHSPLHF; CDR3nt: TGTGCCAGCAGCCAGGACAGCCTTCATTCACCCCTCCACTTT
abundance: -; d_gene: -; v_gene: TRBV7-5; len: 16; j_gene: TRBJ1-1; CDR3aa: CVRSLVGQGANTEAFF; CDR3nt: -
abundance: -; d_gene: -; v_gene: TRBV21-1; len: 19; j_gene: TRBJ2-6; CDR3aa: CASSKYPRDRGAGANVLTF; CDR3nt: TGTGCCAGCAGCAAATACCCCCGGGACAGGGGGGCTGGGGCCAACGTCCTGACTTTC
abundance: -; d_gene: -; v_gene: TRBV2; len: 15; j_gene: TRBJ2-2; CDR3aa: CASSERGQHTGELFF; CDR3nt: TGTGCCAGCAGTGAAAGGGGTCAGCACACCGGGGAGCTGTTTTTT
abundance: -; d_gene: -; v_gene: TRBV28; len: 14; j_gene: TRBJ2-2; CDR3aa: CATKDPAGRGELFF; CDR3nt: TGTGCCACCAAAGATCCAGCCGGCAGGGGGGAGCTGTTTTTT
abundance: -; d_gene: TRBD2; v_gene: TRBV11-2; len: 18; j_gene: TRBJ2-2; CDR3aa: CASSPLRLAGGNTGELFF; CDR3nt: TGTGCCAGCAGCCCCCTCCGACTAGCGGGGGGGAACACCGGGGAGCTGTTTTTT
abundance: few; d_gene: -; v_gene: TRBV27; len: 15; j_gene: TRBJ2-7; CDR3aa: CASSLAGRVSYEQYF; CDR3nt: TGTGCCAGCAGTTTAGCGGGCAGAGTCTCCTACGAGCAGTACTTC
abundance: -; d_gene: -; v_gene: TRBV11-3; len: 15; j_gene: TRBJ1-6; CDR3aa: CASSLDSRANSPLHF; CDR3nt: TGTGCCAGCAGCTTAGACTCCAGGGCTAATTCACCCCTCCACTTT
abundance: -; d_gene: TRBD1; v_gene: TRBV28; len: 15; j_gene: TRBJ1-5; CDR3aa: CASSSPQGERQPQHF; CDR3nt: TGTGCCAGCAGTTCCCCCCAGGGGGAGCGTCAGCCCCAGCATTTT
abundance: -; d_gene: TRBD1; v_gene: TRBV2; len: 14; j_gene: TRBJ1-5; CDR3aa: CASQWTGANQPQHF; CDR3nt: TGTGCCAGCCAATGGACAGGGGCCAATCAGCCCCAGCATTTT
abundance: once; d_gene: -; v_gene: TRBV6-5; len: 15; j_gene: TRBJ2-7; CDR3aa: CASSYAVSGSYEQYF; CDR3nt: TGTGCCAGCAGTTACGCCGTATCAGGCTCCTACGAGCAGTACTTC
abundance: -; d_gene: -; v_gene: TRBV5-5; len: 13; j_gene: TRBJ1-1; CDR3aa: CASSTQGNTEAFF; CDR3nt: TGTGCCAGCAGCACACAGGGAAACACTGAAGCTTTCTTT
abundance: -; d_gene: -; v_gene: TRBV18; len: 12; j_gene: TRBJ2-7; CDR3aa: CASSTGIYEQYF; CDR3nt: TGTGCCAGCTCCACAGGGATCTACGAGCAGTACTTC
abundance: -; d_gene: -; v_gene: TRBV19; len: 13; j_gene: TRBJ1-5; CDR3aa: CASSTSPGGVQHF; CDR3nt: TGTGCCAGTAGTACATCCCCGGGGGGCGTCCAGCATTTT
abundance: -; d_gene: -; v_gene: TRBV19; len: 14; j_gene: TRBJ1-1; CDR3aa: CASSLGTSPREAFF; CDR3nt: TGTGCCAGTAGCCTCGGGACTTCTCCGCGGGAAGCTTTCTTT
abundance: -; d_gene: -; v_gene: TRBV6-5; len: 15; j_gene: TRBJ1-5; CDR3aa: CASSYSGTSNQPQHF; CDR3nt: TGTGCCAGCAGTTACTCAGGGACTAGCAATCAGCCCCAGCATTTT
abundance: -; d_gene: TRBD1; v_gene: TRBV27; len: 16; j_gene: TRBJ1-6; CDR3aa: CASSLNPDRGNSPLHF; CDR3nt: TGTGCCAGCAGTTTAAATCCGGACAGGGGTAATTCACCCCTCCACTTT
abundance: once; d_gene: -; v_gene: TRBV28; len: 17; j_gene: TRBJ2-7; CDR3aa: CASSFHSTASSSYEQYF; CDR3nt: TGTGCCAGCAGTTTCCACTCGACAGCCTCCTCCTCCTACGAGCAGTACTTC
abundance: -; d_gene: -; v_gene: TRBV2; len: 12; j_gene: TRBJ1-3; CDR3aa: CASGGSGNTIYF; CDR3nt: TGTGCTTCCGGGGGCTCTGGAAACACCATATATTTT
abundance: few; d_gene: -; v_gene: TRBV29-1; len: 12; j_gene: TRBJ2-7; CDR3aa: CSVRDLPYEQYF; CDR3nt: TGCAGCGTTCGGGACCTACCCTACGAGCAGTACTTC
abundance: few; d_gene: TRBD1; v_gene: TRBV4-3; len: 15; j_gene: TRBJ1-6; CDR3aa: CASSRSGTGNSPLHF; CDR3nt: TGCGCCAGCAGCCGGTCGGGGACAGGGAATTCACCCCTCCACTTT